The clone carrying this T cell receptor beta chain came up many times. Its antigen is currently unknown. Regarding time point: persistent/refractory GD, antithyroid drugs over 5 years with positive TRAb. PBMC RNA served as the TCR library source. The V end was cut by 4 bases, the J end by 5 bases, with 11 bases between. CDR1 is SGHAT, CDR2 FQNNGV, per germline. This CDR3 has 13 amino acids. Assembly of TCR beta libraries relied on iRepertoire HTBI primers together with Arm-PCR of CDR3 regions. One entry per CDR3 protein results from TCRdb running MiXCR on the multiplex PCR reads. Altogether more than 300,000 distinct CDR3 sequences are present, roughly 24% being singletons, with the ten largest covering around 30%. This sample was taken from a study of regulatory T cells in long-lasting Graves disease. General observations from the study: TCR diversity was lower in persistent than newly diagnosed Graves' disease. A greater number of public clonotypes (more than 2,500) was shared by persistent patients than by new patients (approximately 880).

The V call is TRBV11-2, the J call TRBJ1-2; D uncertain. The sequenced sample was peripheral blood mononuclear cells (PBMCs), obtained when the disease was refractory, from a patient treated with antithyroid drugs. This TCR derives from a woman in her 40s with Graves disease. CDR3 amino acids: CASSYRATYGYTF. CDR3 nucleotide sequence: TGTGCCAGCAGCTACCGGGCCACATATGGCTACACCTTC.